The subject of this entry is one T cell receptor beta chain. The antigen is not known. The sequenced template was cDNA made from the entire isolated RNA. Only in-frame clones appear in the TCRdb table, and some are missing; sequencing was by immunoSEQ multiplex PCR. The table has a few hundred thousand clones, approximately 20% seen once. The sample is drawn from a study of beta chain features in type 1 diabetes. Notes on the study in general: Across all four CD4+ subsets, people with type 1 diabetes showed modestly shorter TCRB CDR3s.

J gave up 4 bases and V 6 bases, and 2 bases lay outside the gene matches. CDR1 is SGHAT, CDR2 FQDESV, per germline (reference sequence). This CDR3 is built from 12 residues. This chain joins TRBV11-1 and TRBJ1-1, with 7 bases fitting TRBD1. Sequencing was done on a sample of naive CD4+ T cells from blood. The TCR sequence derives from a woman between 40 and 50 years old with type 1 diabetes. CDR3 loop: CASRRTGTEAFF. The CDR3 DNA sequence: TGTGCCAGCAGACGGACAGGCACTGAAGCTTTCTTT. The full variable domain, in which reference TRBV11-1 and TRBJ1-1 provide the parts outside the CDR3, is EAEVAQSPRYKITEKSQAVAFWCDPISGHATLYWYRQILGQGPELLVQFQDESVVDDSQLPKDRFSAERLKGVDSTLKIQPAELGDSAMYLCASRRTGTEAFFGQGTRLTVV.